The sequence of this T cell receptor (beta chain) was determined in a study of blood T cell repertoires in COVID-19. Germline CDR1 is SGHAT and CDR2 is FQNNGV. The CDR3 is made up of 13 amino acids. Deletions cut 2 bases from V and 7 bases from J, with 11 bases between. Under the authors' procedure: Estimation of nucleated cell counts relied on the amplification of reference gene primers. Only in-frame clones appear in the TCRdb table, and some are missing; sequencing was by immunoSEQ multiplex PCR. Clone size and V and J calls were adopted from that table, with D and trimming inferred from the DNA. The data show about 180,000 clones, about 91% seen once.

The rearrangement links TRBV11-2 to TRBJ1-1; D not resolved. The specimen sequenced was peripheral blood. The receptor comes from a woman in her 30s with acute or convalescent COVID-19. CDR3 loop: CASSLFQHLEAFF. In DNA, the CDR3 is TGTGCCAGCAGCTTATTTCAACACCTTGAAGCTTTCTTT.